These 26 T cell receptor beta chains were all obtained from the same sample, sequenced in a study of IL-17A CD8 T cells in psoriatic arthritis synovium. TCRdb's copy holds only in-frame clones and misses some; the assay was immunoSEQ multiplex PCR. The sample yields approximately 2,500 clones, around 67% seen once. Psoriatic arthritis patients had synovial fluid drawn from joints that were actively inflamed. Sequencing input: memory CD8+ T cells from synovial fluid. The subset is: bulk memory CD8+ T cells (CD45RA-CD27+/- and CD45RA+CD27-). These receptors originate from a human donor with psoriatic arthritis.

In its sample, this clone was seen a few times. The rearrangement links TRBV19 to TRBJ1-5, with D perhaps matching TRBD1 (5 bases). Between the trimmed V and J ends, which lost 6 bases and 7 bases, there was a span of 22 bases. In germline, CDR1 is LNHDA, CDR2 SQIVND (reference sequence). This CDR3 contains 16 residues. This CDR3 is CASRNPSGERDQPQHF. The CDR3 DNA reads TGTGCCAGTAGAAACCCCTCGGGGGAAAGAGACCAGCCCCAGCATTTT.

V usage is TRBV27 and J usage is TRBJ2-7; 8 positions agree with TRBD2. V lost 3 bases to trimming and J lost 2 bases; unmatched junction nucleotides: 9. This CDR3 region has 16 residues. Germline V gene data show CDR1 as MNHEY and CDR2 as SMNVEV (reference sequence). CDR3 amino acids: CASSFWLRGEAYEQYF. CDR3 DNA: TGTGCCAGCAGTTTTTGGTTGCGGGGGGAGGCCTACGAGCAGTACTTC.

The chain carries TRBV11-3 and TRBJ2-1; TRBD2 aligns across 10 bases. CDR1 is SGHNT, CDR2 YENEEA, per germline. Losses at the gene ends were 5 bases for V and 7 bases for J; bases not matched to a gene: 5. The CDR3 is 14 residues long. CDR3 nucleotides: TGTGCCAGCAGCCCAGATAGCGGGGGGAATGAGCAGTTCTTC. Amino acids: CASSPDSGGNEQFF.

This clone has only a few counts. The V and J genes are TRBV6-6 and TRBJ1-3; 7 nucleotides agree with TRBD1. Losses at the gene ends were 5 bases for V and 4 bases for J; bases not matched to a gene: 5. The CDR3 length is 14 residues. In germline, CDR1 is MNHNY, CDR2 SVGAGI (reference sequence). The CDR3 DNA is TGTGCCAGCAGTCGACAGGGAACCGGAAACACCATATATTTT. Protein sequence: CASSRQGTGNTIYF.

The chain couples TRBV4-1 to TRBJ2-7; D possibly uses TRBD1 or TRBD2 (5 bases each). Trimming took off 2 bases at V and 2 bases at J, with 22 bases between the two ends. The CDR3 length is 18 residues. Per the germline V gene, CDR1 is MGHRA and CDR2 is YSYEKL. CDR3 coding DNA: TGCGCCAGCAGCCAACTCGATCGTGGGGGTCCCCAAACCTACGAGCAGTACTTC. As protein: CASSQLDRGGPQTYEQYF.

In this sample, this clone turned up once. This sequence joins TRBV7-6 and TRBJ2-5; 11 positions match TRBD2. The CDR3 sequence is 17 residues long. Germline V gives CDR1 SGHVS, CDR2 FNYEAQ. J was trimmed by 4 bases and V by 2 bases; bases with no gene match: 9. CDR3 sequence (DNA): TGTGCCAGCAGCTTATCCCCGGGACTAGCGGAGGGAGAGACCCAGTACTTC. This translates into CASSLSPGLAEGETQYF.

The rearrangement joins TRBV10-1 to TRBJ1-1, with D possibly matching TRBD1 (6 bases). Per germline, CDR1 WNHNN and CDR2 SYGVQD (reference sequence). The CDR3 length is 14 residues. V was pared by 3 bases and J by 5 bases, with 13 bases between. CDR3 bases: TGCGCCAGCAGTGAAGGTGGGGGGGCTACTGAAGCTTTCTTT. Translating gives CASSEGGGATEAFF.

The chain has TRBV4-2 and TRBJ2-1; 11 bases map to TRBD2. The CDR3 length is 15 residues. V lost 0 bases, J lost 6 bases, and 1 base stayed unmatched. CDR1 and CDR2 from the germline V gene are LGHNA and YNFKEQ. As DNA, the CDR3 is TGTGCCAGCAGCCAAGATAGCGGGGGGGCCAATGAGCAGTTCTTC. It specifies CASSQDSGGANEQFF.

This sequence joins TRBV5-1 and TRBJ2-7, with D unclear. V lost 0 bases and J lost 3, with 13 bases in between. The CDR3 sequence is 15 residues long. Germline-derived CDR1 and CDR2 are SGHRS and YFSETQ. The CDR3 DNA reads TGCGCCAGCAGCTTGGAGGCAGGAGCTTACTACGAGCAGTACTTC. This sequence encodes CASSLEAGAYYEQYF.

The gene calls are TRBV10-3 and TRBJ1-1; D not resolved. This CDR3 spans 12 amino acids. The V gene lost 2 bases and the J gene lost 8 bases, with 9 bases spanning the gap. The germline V gene has CDR1 ENHRY and CDR2 SYGVKD. The CDR3 reads CAISEGPAEAFF. In DNA, the CDR3 is TGTGCCATCAGTGAGGGCCCCGCCGAAGCTTTCTTT.

This chain connects TRBV28 to TRBJ1-1; no definite D call. Trimming took 3 bases from V and 2 from J, leaving 13 bases between them. Germline V gene data show CDR1 as MDHEN and CDR2 as SYDVKM. CDR3 size: 15 residues. The CDR3 here is CASSLISDSNTEAFF. CDR3 sequence (DNA): TGTGCCAGCAGTTTGATTTCCGACTCTAACACTGAAGCTTTCTTT.

In its sample, this clone ranks as hyperexpanded. V usage is TRBV7-9 and J usage is TRBJ2-5, with D tentatively TRBD1 (5 bases). V was trimmed by 1 base and J by 2 bases, leaving 11 bases between them. Germline CDR1 SEHNR, CDR2 FQNEAQ (reference sequence). The CDR3 sequence is 15 residues long. The chain's CDR3 is CASSLVGRAQETQYF. Written as DNA, the CDR3 is TGTGCCAGCAGCTTAGTCGGCAGGGCTCAAGAGACCCAGTACTTC.

This clone was detected only once. This chain uses TRBV27 with TRBJ1-2; D uncertain. CDR1 is MNHEY and CDR2 is SMNVEV in the germline V gene (reference sequence). This CDR3 is built from 13 residues. V lost 3 bases, J lost 2 bases, and 7 bases lay in between. The CDR3 sequence: CASSFTENYGYTF. The CDR3, as DNA: TGTGCCAGCAGTTTTACGGAGAACTATGGCTACACCTTC.

The V gene is TRBV6-4, the J gene TRBJ2-2; weak D call: TRBD2 (6 bases). The CDR3 loop spans 15 amino acids. CDR1 is MRHNA and CDR2 is SNTAGT in the germline V gene. V gave up 6 bases and J gave up 3 bases, with 14 bases separating them. CDR3 sequence reads: CASREGPFDTGELFF. The CDR3 DNA reads TGTGCCAGCAGGGAGGGCCCGTTTGACACCGGGGAGCTGTTTTTT.

This chain uses TRBV9 with TRBJ1-6; D unresolved. Deletions cut 4 bases from V and 15 bases from J, with 17 bases between. Germline V gene lookup returns CDR1 SGDLS and CDR2 YYNGEE. The CDR3 runs to 13 residues. In DNA, the CDR3 is TGTGCCAGCAGCCCTAGTCCCTCTGGAGACCTCCACTTT. This gives the protein CASSPSPSGDLHF. Variable domain in full (rest from reference TRBV9 and TRBJ1-6): DSGVTQTPKHLITATGQRVTLRCSPRSGDLSVYWYQQSLDQGLQFLIQYYNGEERAKGNILERFSAQQFPDLHSELNLSSLELGDSALYFCASSPSPSGDLHFGNGTRLTVT.

The rearrangement links TRBV29-1 to TRBJ1-2, with 10 bases identical to TRBD1. J lost 6 bases, V lost 7 bases, and 14 bases had no gene match. The CDR3 spans 15 residues. Per germline, CDR1 SQVTM and CDR2 ANQGSEA. The CDR3 DNA is TGCAGCGCCCGCGGGACAGGGGTTTTGGTCAATGGCTACACCTTC. This encodes CSARGTGVLVNGYTF.

The V gene is TRBV7-8, the J gene TRBJ2-7; no firm D call. CDR3 size: 14 residues. Germline CDR1 is SGHVS and CDR2 is FQNEAQ. V lost 6 bases and J lost 0, with 12 bases in between. As DNA, the CDR3 is TGTGCCAGCAGGAGTGGACGGAACTCCTACGAGCAGTACTTC. Translation: CASRSGRNSYEQYF. Together with reference TRBV7-8 and TRBJ2-7, the CDR3 gives the full variable domain: GAGVSQSPRYKVAKRGQDVALRCDPISGHVSLFWYQQALGQGPEFLTYFQNEAQLDKSGLPSDRFFAERPEGSVSTLKIQRTQQEDSAVYLCASRSGRNSYEQYFGPGTRLTVT.

The chain couples TRBV7-8 to TRBJ2-2; possible D gene TRBD1, 5 bases. With 1 base removed from V and 5 bases from J, the gap between germline ends came to 20 bases. There are 18 residues in the CDR3. Germline values: CDR1 SGHVS, CDR2 FQNEAQ. The CDR3 region is CASSLGRITGLGTGELFF. The CDR3 bases are TGTGCCAGCAGCTTAGGCCGGATAACAGGTCTGGGGACCGGGGAGCTGTTTTTT.

This rearrangement joins TRBV6-1 to TRBJ1-3; D unresolved. The germline V and J ends were trimmed by 11 bases and 4 bases, with 9 bases remaining between them. The CDR3 length is 11 residues. From germline, CDR1 is MNHNS and CDR2 SASEGT. CDR3 coding DNA: TGTGCCGGAGGGAGCGGAAACACCATATATTTT. Translating it yields CAGGSGNTIYF.

This clone was picked up a small number of times. This rearrangement joins TRBV7-9 to TRBJ1-2, with D perhaps matching TRBD1 (5 bases). The CDR3 is made up of 15 amino acids. The ends were cut back, 3 bases at V and 3 bases at J, with 14 bases in the middle. Germline V gene data show CDR1 as SEHNR and CDR2 as FQNEAQ (reference sequence). The CDR3 loop is CASSFYSTEDYGYTF. DNA of the CDR3: TGTGCCAGCAGCTTTTATTCGACAGAAGACTATGGCTACACCTTC.

This chain uses TRBV10-3 with TRBJ1-2; weak D call: TRBD1 (6 bases). Trimming removed 3 bases from V and 6 bases from J, with 14 bases in between. This CDR3 has 14 amino acids. The germline CDR1 and CDR2 sequences are ENHRY and SYGVKD. The CDR3 loop reads CAISDRGLFDGYTF. In DNA form, the CDR3 reads TGTGCCATCAGTGACAGGGGTTTGTTCGATGGCTACACCTTC.

Comments on this clone: At the DNA level, this CDR3 is encoded by other sequences in the same sample as well. V gene TRBV6-5 combines with J gene TRBJ2-2; TRBD1 might be the D (5 bases). CDR3 length equals 14 residues. Germline-derived CDR1 and CDR2 are MNHEY and SVGAGI. V was shortened by 2 bases and J by 5 bases, with 9 bases between the two germline ends. CDR3 coding DNA: TGTGCCAGCAGTTACGACTCAGGGACCGGGGAGCTGTTTTTT. This encodes CASSYDSGTGELFF.

V usage is TRBV29-1 and J usage is TRBJ2-1; 8 positions agree with TRBD1. CDR1 and CDR2 (germline): SQVTM, ANQGSEA. Trimming took 1 base from V and 6 from J; bases not matched to a gene: 8. The CDR3 runs 15 residues. The CDR3 bases are TGCAGCGTTGAAGGGTGGTCAGGGACAGGCAATGAGCAGTTCTTC. Encoded protein: CSVEGWSGTGNEQFF.

This chain connects TRBV13 to TRBJ2-7, with D unclear. Germline V CDR1 and CDR2: PRHDT, FYEKMQ (reference sequence). There are 15 residues in the CDR3. Trimming removed 0 bases from V and 5 bases from J, with 14 bases in between. The CDR3 bases are TGTGCCAGCAGCTTAGGCTTGAGTTTCCCGAACGAGCAGTACTTC. Its translation: CASSLGLSFPNEQYF.

The rearrangement links TRBV9 to TRBJ1-1; TRBD1 matches at 8 bases. J lost 1 base, V lost 3 bases, and 5 bases had no gene match. CDR1 and CDR2 (germline): SGDLS, YYNGEE. CDR3 length: 15 amino acids. The CDR3 DNA reads as TGTGCCAGCAGCGCTTGGGGACAGGCGAACACTGAAGCTTTCTTT. It specifies CASSAWGQANTEAFF.

The sample holds a few counts of this clone. The chain links TRBV10-2 to TRBJ1-1; TRBD1 is a possible D gene (5 bases). Trimming shortened V by 8 bases and J by 4 bases, and 14 bases separated the two germline ends. Germline V gene sequence: CDR1 WSHSY, CDR2 SAAADI. The CDR3 extends over 13 amino acids. DNA of the CDR3: TGCGCCAGCTTGACAGCATTAGGCACTGAAGCTTTCTTT. It specifies CASLTALGTEAFF.